What follows describes a single T cell receptor (beta chain). The antigen is undetermined. The second PCR ran roughly 6 to 11 cycles with a sample-barcoded 5' primer and J-beta primers. Each CDR3 protein is one row after TCRdb ran MiXCR on the 5' RACE reads. The sample shows roughly 700,000 distinct CDR3 sequences, approximately 50% of them seen only once. Isolated per sample were at least 7 million PBMCs. The CDR3 has 16 residues. V lost 5 bases to trimming and J lost 9 bases; unmatched junction nucleotides: 12. The data derive from a study of blood T cells in healthy people across ages. Whole-study findings and limits: Long-lived and aged donors differed, with more naive CD4+ cells and higher diversity in the long-lived. It was held that diversity estimates obtained from one million T cells represented underestimates.

Material: blood. This receptor was obtained from a woman in her fifties or sixties in good health. V gene TRBV12-3 or TRBV12-4 combines with J gene TRBJ2-1; 11 bases line up with TRBD2. The CDR3 spells CASSPTPTSGIGEQFF. The CDR3 nucleotides are TGTGCCAGCAGTCCAACCCCGACTAGCGGGATTGGTGAGCAGTTCTTC.